Below, one TCR beta chain is given with its context. By sample share, this clone is medium-sized (0.01 to 0.1%). Its antigen target is currently unknown. The record has no base qualities; no much larger clone is one base away. This specimen comes from a study of OX40 agonist ivuxolimab in advanced cancers. General notes on the study: Ivuxolimab was a fully human IgG2 agonistic monoclonal antibody targeting the costimulatory receptor OX40 (CD134). Intravenous ivuxolimab was administered to patients every 2 weeks at six dose levels: 0.01, 0.1, 0.3, 1.5, 3 and 10 mg/kg. The monotherapy dose-escalation portion (N of about 52 patients) of the phase I ivuxolimab trial is reported in the paper. A male proportion of almost 85% and a mean age of about 60 years, ranging from 23 to 79, were recorded for the dose-escalation cohort. Peripheral TCRbeta sequencing aimed to test whether ivuxolimab altered TCR sequence diversity and caused clonal T-cell expansion. Partial responses were achieved by three dose-escalation patients, of whom one had hepatocellular carcinoma and two had cutaneous melanoma. Of the approximately 50 patients in dose escalation, about 20 had hepatocellular carcinoma, some 15 had melanoma, 9 had renal cell carcinoma and 9 had head and neck cancer. Patients were allowed to have had prior anti-PD-1, anti-PD-L1 or anti-CTLA-4 therapy, and approximately 41% of the dose-escalation patients had previously received checkpoint inhibitors. Beyond this particular receptor, the publication reports: On average, CD8+ T cells showed more expanded clones than CD4+ T cells after ivuxolimab. In the 0.1-3.0 mg/kg groups, partial responders were among the patients with the lowest normalized peripheral clonal expansion, particularly in CD8+ T cells. Low levels of normalized T-cell clonal expansion were also seen in some nonresponding patients. The antigen specificity of the peripheral T cells that underwent clonal expansion was not determined. Clonal expansion of both CD4+ and CD8+ blood T cells was observed from baseline to week 6 at doses 0.1 to 3.0 mg/kg.

The trial excluded patients who had a history of autoimmune disease or who were on systemic immunosuppression. Peripheral blood for TCR sequencing was collected from all dose cohorts at baseline, on cycle 4 day 1, and on cycle 7 day 1. The samples were drawn from a first-in-human, open-label, multicenter phase I dose-escalation trial of ivuxolimab. Adults with locally advanced or metastatic melanoma, renal cell, hepatocellular, or head and neck squamous cell carcinoma were enrolled in the trial. Before TCR sequencing, CD4+ T cells and CD8+ T cells from peripheral blood were sorted into separate populations. The CDR3 covers 13 residues, taking in both the cysteine and the phenylalanine. Only the CDR3 DNA is retained, 39 bases long and in frame from the first base. The junction shows trimming of 7 bases on V and 0 bases on J, plus 7 bases between the germline ends. CDR1 and CDR2 are drawn from the germline V gene (reference sequence): SEHNR, FQNEAQ.

Genomic DNA was extracted from sorted cells for sequencing of the TCRbeta CDR3 region. The immunoSEQ Assay was used to sequence the TCRbeta CDR3 regions. TCRdb holds this immuneACCESS table with in-frame rearrangements only. Some clones are missing; in checked studies, unresolved V genes explain under half, and the rest has no known cause. Present in this sample are tens of thousands of clones, more than 75% of which were seen just once. Jointly, the top ten make up roughly 25% of the sample. The rearrangement combines TRBV7-9 with TRBJ2-1; confidence is insufficient to name the D gene. This TCR was recovered from an adult with an advanced solid tumor such as melanoma, head and neck, liver or kidney cancer. Sequenced here: CD4+ or CD8+ T cells sorted from blood, sampled in a trial of the OX40 agonist ivuxolimab. In nucleotides, the sequence is TGTGCCAGCATGTCGATCTCCTACAATGAGCAGTTCTTC. Translation gives CASMSISYNEQFF. Reference TRBV7-9 and TRBJ2-1 proteins supply the regions before and after the CDR3; the full variable domain is: DTGVSQNPRHKITKRGQNVTFRCDPISEHNRLYWYRQTLGQGPEFLTYFQNEAQLEKSRLLSDRFSAERPKGSFSTLEIQRTEQGDSAMYLCASMSISYNEQFFGPGTRLTVL.